These T cell receptor beta chains were read from a single sample in a study of T cell repertoires in cytomegalovirus infection. TCRdb fed the reads into MiXCR, producing one record per CDR3 protein. The sample yields around 100,000 distinct CDR3 sequences, approximately 16% seen once. Sequencing used PBMCs. These receptors were taken from a human donor in good health (CMV status not recorded). Some clones in this sample may be carry-over from other donors' samples. Each CDR3 is given with its conserved first and last residue. D genes are given only for firm matches. Clone size is given for some rows only: seen once, a few or many times, or a class if the clone is expanded.

V gene: TRBV7-8; clone size: NA; D gene: NA; J gene: TRBJ2-7; CDR3 DNA: TGTGCCAGCAGCCCGCAATACGAGCAGTACTTC; CDR3 protein: CASSPQYEQYF
V gene: TRBV5-1; clone size: NA; D gene: NA; J gene: TRBJ1-1; CDR3 DNA: TGCGCCAGCAGCCTGACCAGTCGGGGCGCCACTGAAGCTTTCTTT; CDR3 protein: CASSLTSRGATEAFF
V gene: TRBV20-1; clone size: NA; D gene: TRBD2; J gene: TRBJ2-3; CDR3 DNA: TGCAGTTCCTGGCTAGCGGGTAGCACAGATACGCAGTATTTT; CDR3 protein: CSSWLAGSTDTQYF
V gene: TRBV7-2; clone size: few; D gene: NA; J gene: TRBJ2-7; CDR3 DNA: TGTGCCAGCAGCCTGGGGCAGGGGCCTTCCTACGAGCAGTACTTC; CDR3 protein: CASSLGQGPSYEQYF
V gene: TRBV11-3; clone size: many; D gene: TRBD1; J gene: TRBJ2-7; CDR3 DNA: TGTGCCAGCAGCTTAGGGGGACAGAGGGCCGACGAGCAGTACTTC; CDR3 protein: CASSLGGQRADEQYF
V gene: TRBV5-4; clone size: NA; D gene: NA; J gene: TRBJ1-1; CDR3 DNA: TGTGCCAGCAGCATGGTATCACACAGGGACACTGAAGCTTTCTTT; CDR3 protein: CASSMVSHRDTEAFF
V gene: TRBV19; clone size: many; D gene: NA; J gene: TRBJ1-2; CDR3 DNA: TGTGCCAGTAGTACGGATTATTCCGCCTATGGCTACACCTTC; CDR3 protein: CASSTDYSAYGYTF
V gene: TRBV7-8; clone size: many; D gene: NA; J gene: TRBJ1-1; CDR3 DNA: TGTGCCAGCAGCCCCCGCCGCATGGGACTTGGGAACACTGAAGCTTTCTTT; CDR3 protein: CASSPRRMGLGNTEAFF
V gene: TRBV4-1; clone size: once; D gene: TRBD2; J gene: TRBJ2-3; CDR3 DNA: TGCGCCAGCAGCCCTCTAGCGGGGAGCACAGATACGCAGTATTTT; CDR3 protein: CASSPLAGSTDTQYF
V gene: TRBV11-2; clone size: few; D gene: TRBD2; J gene: TRBJ2-1; CDR3 DNA: TGTGCCAGCAGCTTAACTGGGCGGGGGGTTAGCTCCTACAATGAGCAGTTCTTC; CDR3 protein: CASSLTGRGVSSYNEQFF
V gene: TRBV7-2; clone size: many; D gene: TRBD1; J gene: TRBJ2-3; CDR3 DNA: TGTGCCAGCAGCTTAGAGGGGGCTGGTACAGATACGCAGTATTTT; CDR3 protein: CASSLEGAGTDTQYF
V gene: TRBV6-2/TRBV6-3; clone size: many; D gene: NA; J gene: TRBJ1-1; CDR3 DNA: TGTGCCGCGGCCCGACAGGAGAACACTGAAGCTTTCTTT; CDR3 protein: CAAARQENTEAFF
V gene: TRBV12-5; clone size: NA; D gene: NA; J gene: TRBJ1-2; CDR3 DNA: TGTGCTAGTGGTTTGATGGACAGAATACTGTATGGCTACACCTTC; CDR3 protein: CASGLMDRILYGYTF
V gene: TRBV29-1; clone size: few; D gene: TRBD2; J gene: TRBJ2-1; CDR3 DNA: TGCAGCGTTGAAAGGACTAGCTCCTACAATGAGCAGTTCTTC; CDR3 protein: CSVERTSSYNEQFF
V gene: TRBV9; clone size: NA; D gene: TRBD2; J gene: TRBJ2-5; CDR3 DNA: TGTGCCAGCCTGATAGCGGGGTTTGACGGTCGGGAGACCCAGTACTTC; CDR3 protein: CASLIAGFDGRETQYF
V gene: TRBV6-2/TRBV6-3; clone size: NA; D gene: NA; J gene: TRBJ1-6; CDR3 DNA: TGTGCCAGCAGCAACCAAGGGGGGTTTGGTTCACCCCTCCACTTT; CDR3 protein: CASSNQGGFGSPLHF
V gene: TRBV29-1; clone size: NA; D gene: NA; J gene: TRBJ2-3; CDR3 DNA: TGCAGCTCGACTGGACAGCCTAGCACAGATACGCAGTATTTT; CDR3 protein: CSSTGQPSTDTQYF
V gene: TRBV7-9; clone size: few; D gene: NA; J gene: TRBJ2-5; CDR3 DNA: TGTGCCAGCGACCCGGAAGACGCGTACCAAGAGACCCAGTACTTC; CDR3 protein: CASDPEDAYQETQYF
V gene: TRBV5-5; clone size: many; D gene: TRBD1; J gene: TRBJ1-1; CDR3 DNA: TGTGCCAGCAGCCGACAGGGTGAAGCTTTCTTT; CDR3 protein: CASSRQGEAFF
V gene: TRBV7-2; clone size: NA; D gene: NA; J gene: TRBJ2-5; CDR3 DNA: TGTGCCAGCATCTCTCGGGCGGAGACCCAGTACTTC; CDR3 protein: CASISRAETQYF
V gene: TRBV2; clone size: NA; D gene: NA; J gene: TRBJ2-1; CDR3 DNA: TGTGCCAGCAGTGAAGGACAAGCCCTCAACAATGAGCAGTTCTTC; CDR3 protein: CASSEGQALNNEQFF
V gene: TRBV6-2/TRBV6-3; clone size: many; D gene: TRBD1; J gene: TRBJ1-1; CDR3 DNA: TGTGCCAGCAGGATGATCGACAGGGAGAGAAACACTGAAGCTTTCTTT; CDR3 protein: CASRMIDRERNTEAFF
V gene: TRBV9; clone size: once; D gene: NA; J gene: TRBJ2-1; CDR3 DNA: TGTGCCAGCAGCGTAGGGAGGGCCACCTACAATGAGCAGTTCTTC; CDR3 protein: CASSVGRATYNEQFF
V gene: TRBV7-2; clone size: many; D gene: NA; J gene: TRBJ1-5; CDR3 DNA: TGTGCCAGCAGCTTAGGTCGGGGGGCGGCACGCAATCAGCCCCAGCATTTT; CDR3 protein: CASSLGRGAARNQPQHF
V gene: TRBV7-2; clone size: many; D gene: NA; J gene: TRBJ1-2; CDR3 DNA: TGTGCCAGCAGCTTTCAGGGATATGACTATGGCTACACCTTC; CDR3 protein: CASSFQGYDYGYTF
V gene: TRBV18; clone size: many; D gene: TRBD1; J gene: TRBJ1-2; CDR3 DNA: TGTGCCAGCTCACCGAGGGACAGGGGAACGGCTGGCTACACCTTC; CDR3 protein: CASSPRDRGTAGYTF
V gene: TRBV6-6; clone size: few; D gene: TRBD1; J gene: TRBJ2-5; CDR3 DNA: TGTGCCAGCAGTTACCGGACAGGGGGCCAAGAGACCCAGTACTTC; CDR3 protein: CASSYRTGGQETQYF
V gene: TRBV7-6; clone size: NA; D gene: TRBD2; J gene: TRBJ2-5; CDR3 DNA: TGTGCCAGCAGACGGACTAGCGGGGACTTAAAAGAGACCCAGTACTTC; CDR3 protein: CASRRTSGDLKETQYF
V gene: TRBV20-1; clone size: NA; D gene: NA; J gene: TRBJ2-5; CDR3 DNA: TGCAGTGCTAGAGATAGAGGGTACCAAGAGACCCAGTACTTC; CDR3 protein: CSARDRGYQETQYF
V gene: TRBV24-1; clone size: NA; D gene: NA; J gene: TRBJ1-3; CDR3 DNA: TGTGCCACCAGTGCGGCCGGGACATCGTCTGGAAACACCATATATTTT; CDR3 protein: CATSAAGTSSGNTIYF
V gene: TRBV12-3/TRBV12-4; clone size: many; D gene: TRBD2; J gene: TRBJ2-6; CDR3 DNA: TGTGCCAGCAGTCCCCCGGGGGGGGGGACTGGGGCCAACGTCCTGACTTTC; CDR3 protein: CASSPPGGGTGANVLTF
V gene: TRBV5-1; clone size: many; D gene: TRBD1; J gene: TRBJ1-5; CDR3 DNA: TGCGCCAGCAGCTTACAGGGGGATAGCAATCAGCCCCAGCATTTT; CDR3 protein: CASSLQGDSNQPQHF
V gene: TRBV19; clone size: few; D gene: NA; J gene: TRBJ1-5; CDR3 DNA: TGTGCCAGTAGGAGGGGGGCGAACAAATTCGATCAGCCCCAGCATTTT; CDR3 protein: CASRRGANKFDQPQHF
V gene: TRBV28; clone size: many; D gene: NA; J gene: TRBJ1-6; CDR3 DNA: TGTGCCAGCAGTCCCGGACGGAGAAGCTCCTATAATTCACCCCTCCACTTT; CDR3 protein: CASSPGRRSSYNSPLHF
V gene: TRBV7-2; clone size: many; D gene: TRBD1; J gene: TRBJ2-7; CDR3 DNA: TGTGCCAGCAGCTACGGACAGGGCTCCTACGAGCAGTACTTC; CDR3 protein: CASSYGQGSYEQYF
V gene: TRBV7-8; clone size: many; D gene: NA; J gene: TRBJ2-7; CDR3 DNA: TGTGCCAGCAGCTTAGCGATTAGCCGCGGGCAGTACTTC; CDR3 protein: CASSLAISRGQYF
V gene: TRBV10-3; clone size: few; D gene: NA; J gene: TRBJ1-1; CDR3 DNA: TGTGCCATCAGTGAGAACACTGAAGCTTTCTTT; CDR3 protein: CAISENTEAFF
V gene: TRBV3-1; clone size: NA; D gene: TRBD1; J gene: TRBJ1-5; CDR3 DNA: TGTGCCAGCAGCCGACAGGGGGACCAGCCCCAGCATTTT; CDR3 protein: CASSRQGDQPQHF
V gene: TRBV20-1; clone size: NA; D gene: TRBD2; J gene: TRBJ2-1; CDR3 DNA: TGCAGTGCTGCGGGACTAGCGGGGGGGCTCGATGAGCAGTTCTTC; CDR3 protein: CSAAGLAGGLDEQFF
V gene: TRBV4-1; clone size: NA; D gene: TRBD1; J gene: TRBJ2-2; CDR3 DNA: TGCGCCAGCAGCTTCAAACGGGACAGGATCTACACCGGGGAGCTGTTTTTT; CDR3 protein: CASSFKRDRIYTGELFF
V gene: TRBV7-9; clone size: few; D gene: NA; J gene: TRBJ2-5; CDR3 DNA: TGTGCCAGCAGCGATAAGGGGGGGAGCTACCAAGAGACCCAGTACTTC; CDR3 protein: CASSDKGGSYQETQYF
V gene: TRBV2; clone size: few; D gene: NA; J gene: TRBJ1-5; CDR3 DNA: TGTGCCAGCAGTGAAGTCCCGGGTAATCAGCCCCAGCATTTT; CDR3 protein: CASSEVPGNQPQHF
V gene: TRBV11-2; clone size: few; D gene: TRBD2; J gene: TRBJ2-3; CDR3 DNA: TGTGCCAGCAGCTCCCGACTAGCGGGGCGCACAGATACGCAGTATTTT; CDR3 protein: CASSSRLAGRTDTQYF
V gene: TRBV7-2; clone size: many; D gene: TRBD1; J gene: TRBJ1-2; CDR3 DNA: TGTGCCAGCAGCTTGGGGACAGAGTTTGGCTACACCTTC; CDR3 protein: CASSLGTEFGYTF
V gene: TRBV4-2; clone size: few; D gene: TRBD1; J gene: TRBJ1-6; CDR3 DNA: TGTGCCAGCAGCCCGACAGGGAGGGATTGGTATTCACCCCTCCACTTT; CDR3 protein: CASSPTGRDWYSPLHF
V gene: TRBV7-6; clone size: many; D gene: NA; J gene: TRBJ2-5; CDR3 DNA: TGTGCCAGCAGCCGCCGGACGGGACAAGAGACCCAGTACTTC; CDR3 protein: CASSRRTGQETQYF
V gene: TRBV6-5; clone size: few; D gene: NA; J gene: TRBJ1-5; CDR3 DNA: TGTGCCAGCAGTTACGGGGGAGGACCTAGCAATCAGCCCCAGCATTTT; CDR3 protein: CASSYGGGPSNQPQHF
V gene: TRBV29-1; clone size: NA; D gene: NA; J gene: TRBJ2-2; CDR3 DNA: TGCAGCGTCCAGGGTGGGATCGCCGGGGAGCTGTTTTTT; CDR3 protein: CSVQGGIAGELFF
V gene: TRBV5-1; clone size: few; D gene: TRBD1; J gene: TRBJ1-4; CDR3 DNA: TGCGCCAGCAGCTCGGGACAGGCCTTTAATGAAAAACTGTTTTTT; CDR3 protein: CASSSGQAFNEKLFF
V gene: TRBV12-3/TRBV12-4; clone size: NA; D gene: NA; J gene: TRBJ2-1; CDR3 DNA: TGTGCCAGCAGTTTATTGGGTAATGAGCAGTTCTTC; CDR3 protein: CASSLLGNEQFF
V gene: TRBV11-2; clone size: few; D gene: TRBD1; J gene: TRBJ1-2; CDR3 DNA: TGTGCCAGCAGCCGATTCAAGGGGGCGGCCTATGGCTACACCTTC; CDR3 protein: CASSRFKGAAYGYTF
V gene: TRBV10-3; clone size: NA; D gene: NA; J gene: TRBJ1-6; CDR3 DNA: TGTGCCATGGCCCGCTCCTATAATTCACCCCTCCACTTT; CDR3 protein: CAMARSYNSPLHF
V gene: TRBV19; clone size: many; D gene: NA; J gene: TRBJ1-2; CDR3 DNA: TGTGCCAGTAGACTACCCCCCTTGTTCTACACCTTC; CDR3 protein: CASRLPPLFYTF
V gene: TRBV7-2; clone size: many; D gene: TRBD1; J gene: TRBJ2-3; CDR3 DNA: TGTGCCAGCAGCTTTAGGGGACAGGGGCGAGGGGTAACAGATACGCAGTATTTT; CDR3 protein: CASSFRGQGRGVTDTQYF
V gene: TRBV7-9; clone size: few; D gene: NA; J gene: TRBJ1-6; CDR3 DNA: TGTGCCAGCAGCTTAGCCGGGACGGAGAATAATTCACCCCTCCACTTT; CDR3 protein: CASSLAGTENNSPLHF
V gene: TRBV6-6; clone size: NA; D gene: TRBD1; J gene: TRBJ1-1; CDR3 DNA: TGTGCCAGCAGTCCCCCCGACTCGACAGGGTTGAACACTGAAGCTTTCTTT; CDR3 protein: CASSPPDSTGLNTEAFF
V gene: TRBV19; clone size: many; D gene: TRBD1; J gene: TRBJ1-5; CDR3 DNA: TGTGCCACTGCGGGGACAGGGGATCAGCCCCAGCATTTT; CDR3 protein: CATAGTGDQPQHF
V gene: TRBV7-3; clone size: many; D gene: NA; J gene: TRBJ2-1; CDR3 DNA: TGTGCCAGCAGCTCAAAGGGGGGGGATTACAATGAGCAGTTCTTC; CDR3 protein: CASSSKGGDYNEQFF
V gene: TRBV14; clone size: NA; D gene: NA; J gene: TRBJ1-2; CDR3 DNA: TGTGCCAGCAGCCGGGTCGGGGGCCTGGGAGATGGCTACACCTTC; CDR3 protein: CASSRVGGLGDGYTF